This paragraph covers one T cell receptor (beta chain) sequence. The count of this clone is one. The specificity of this receptor is unknown. The record has no base qualities; no much larger clone is one base away. This entry belongs to a study of T cell responses to AZD1222 COVID-19 vaccine (dated by TCRdb to about 2021). At the level of the whole study: AZD1222 recipients given second doses at about 4 weeks or at about 12 weeks were pooled, since spike-specific TCR depth and breadth were not found to differ between the two schedules. A total of approximately 230 trial participants underwent TCR sequencing, of whom roughly 210 received two doses of AZD1222 and about 25 received two doses of the MenACWY control vaccine. Enrollment into the trials was organized by age into subgroups of 18-55, 56-69 and 70-plus years, and those subgroups contained roughly 150, 30 and 60 TCR-sequenced participants, respectively.

Overall results and qualifications from the work: Most participants were white British and females outnumbered males, and the authors suggested that clonal diversity may have been underestimated. Conclusions about previously exposed vaccinees were limited because only five to seven AZD1222 recipients were SARS-CoV-2 seropositive at baseline. Reportedly, close to half of the unique spike-specific TCRs recognized epitopes lying outside the regions that are mutated in the B.1.351 and B.1.1.7 variants. A significant rise in spike-specific TCR breadth and depth was observed after two AZD1222 doses relative to day 0 and relative to MenACWY recipients. In the small 56-69-year group, the increase in depth fell short of significance, most likely because of low power. Because no samples from the day 14 peak response were available, repertoires could be characterized only after the peak T cell response. Vaccine-associated CD4 TCRs spanned the whole spike protein, with dominant responses in regions 160-218 and 743-854.

The CDR3 regions of human TCRbeta chains were analyzed by immunosequencing. Turning to the authors' computational methods: Repertoire TCRs were matched against a reference library of SARS-CoV-2-specific TCRs generated with the MIRA antigen-specificity platform. Breadth was defined as the fraction of unique TCRs that were SARS-CoV-2-associated. Depth was defined as the fraction of total T cells that were SARS-CoV-2-associated. Using the MIRA data, each spike-specific TCR was mapped to the spike region that the TCR reacts to and placed in a CD4 or CD8 class. Log10-transformed breadth and depth values were compared by one-way ANOVA with Sidak's multiple comparisons tests. Here the immuneACCESS table is served through TCRdb, limited to in-frame sequences with V and J called. Missing clones are a known gap in these copies; in checked studies unresolved V genes cover under half, and the rest lacks a known reason. V and J calls and clone size are as listed in that table; D and trimming were resolved from the DNA. The sample table records approximately 140,000 clones; approximately 94% of these occur just once. About 5% of the sample belongs to the ten largest clones.

What the time point label conveys for this sample: baseline before first vaccination. Vaccinee samples came from UK trials COV001 and COV002, including a single-blind randomized controlled phase 2/3 trial of AZD1222 (ChAdOx1 nCoV-19) in healthy adults. For TCRbeta chain sequencing, PBMC samples from trial participants were taken at day 0 and at day 28 after the second dose. The CDR3 spans 14 residues, from the cysteine through the phenylalanine. The read is trimmed to its CDR3 DNA, 42 bases read in frame from base 1. V is reduced by 6 bases and J by 2 bases, leaving a spacing of 14 bases between them. CDR1 and CDR2 are read off the germline V gene as MNHEY and SVGAGI.

This clonotype originated in an adult in good health. Sequences were derived from peripheral blood, sampled on day 0 of AZD1222 vaccination. The chain employs TRBV6-5 and TRBJ2-7, with the D gene uncertain. DNA sequence: TGTGCCAGCAGGGTCGTCACCACCACCTACGAGCAGTACTTC. It translates to CASRVVTTTYEQYF.